This entry lists 12 T cell receptor beta chains sequenced from one sample in a study of shared clonotypes between healthy human individuals. Libraries were prepared by immunoSEQ multiplex PCR; TCRdb keeps only in-frame clonotypes and omits some of them. This sample carries roughly 1,100,000 clones, 75% of them seen once, and the ten largest clones take roughly 1.5%. Sequenced sample: memory CD4+ T cells sorted from blood. Specified subset: CD45RA-negative fraction. These TCRs come from a man aged 18 to 30 in good health.

The chain links TRBV6-6 to TRBJ1-2; TRBD1 agrees at 8 bases. The CDR3 totals 14 residues. V lost 6 bases and J lost 5; bases outside the gene matches: 8. Germline CDR1 MNHNY, CDR2 SVGAGI (reference sequence). The CDR3 spells CASRSPGQDYGYTF. The CDR3 DNA reads as TGTGCCAGCAGGTCCCCGGGACAGGATTATGGCTACACCTTC.

This clone was counted between two and nine times. The V call is TRBV10-3, the J call TRBJ2-7; D not certain. Germline V gene sequence: CDR1 ENHRY, CDR2 SYGVKD. This CDR3 region has 14 residues. The V and J ends lost 0 bases and 5 bases respectively, with 11 bases between them. CDR3 sequence: CAISESYSFHEQYF. In DNA, the CDR3 is TGTGCCATCAGTGAGTCGTACAGTTTCCACGAGCAGTACTTC.

The chain has TRBV2 and TRBJ2-2; 10 bases match TRBD2. The V and J ends lost 8 bases and 4 bases, in that order; junction bases with no gene match: 7. CDR3 length: 15 residues. Germline V gene data show CDR1 as SNHLY and CDR2 as FYNNEI. This chain's CDR3 is CASRELAGFTGELFF. The CDR3 region has the DNA TGTGCCAGCCGGGAACTAGCGGGATTCACCGGGGAGCTGTTTTTT.

This rearrangement joins TRBV5-5 to TRBJ1-1; 8 positions agree with TRBD1. V was clipped by 6 bases and J by 3 bases; unmatched bases: 7. From germline, CDR1 is SGHKS and CDR2 YYEKEE (reference sequence). CDR3 size: 14 residues. In DNA, the CDR3 is TGTGCCAGCAACCGGGGACAGGTCCACACTGAAGCTTTCTTT. Its translation: CASNRGQVHTEAFF.

The V and J genes are TRBV15 and TRBJ2-6; either TRBD1 or TRBD2 may supply D (5 bases each). V gave up 6 bases and J gave up 0 bases, with 18 bases separating them. Germline V gene lookup returns CDR1 LNHNV and CDR2 YYDKDF (reference sequence). The CDR3 extends over 18 amino acids. For the CDR3, the DNA is TGTGCCACCAGTCGGGGTGGCGCAGGGAGCTCTGGGGCCAACGTCCTGACTTTC. Encoded protein: CATSRGGAGSSGANVLTF.

The chain joins TRBV6-1 to TRBJ1-1; no clear D gene. CDR3 size: 14 residues. Between the trimmed V and J ends, which lost 8 bases and 0 bases, there was a span of 13 bases. Germline V CDR1 and CDR2: MNHNS, SASEGT. The CDR3 region is CASAEGNMNTEAFF. The CDR3 bases are TGTGCCAGCGCGGAGGGAAATATGAACACTGAAGCTTTCTTT.

This chain connects TRBV5-6 to TRBJ2-7, with TRBD1 matching over 7 bases. Germline loops: CDR1 SGHDT, CDR2 YYEEEE. J was trimmed by 5 bases and V by 8 bases; bases with no gene match: 19. The CDR3 has 16 amino acids. This CDR3 reads CASTYSPGQISHEQYF. CDR3 DNA sequence: TGTGCCAGTACCTACTCTCCGGGACAGATTAGTCACGAGCAGTACTTC.

This clone was counted between two and nine times. The J gene is TRBJ1-3, the V gene TRBV5-1, with 8 bases matching TRBD1. V shed 3 bases and J 12 bases; nucleotides not matched to a gene: 2. The CDR3 runs 11 residues. Germline V CDR1 and CDR2: SGHRS, YFSETQ. CDR3 sequence: CASSSDRGIYF. In DNA, the CDR3 is TGCGCCAGCAGCTCTGACAGGGGCATATATTTT. The full variable domain, rest sourced from reference TRBV5-1 and TRBJ1-3, is KAGVTQTPRYLIKTRGQQVTLSCSPISGHRSVSWYQQTPGQGLQFLFEYFSETQRNKGNFPGRFSGRQFSNSRSEMNVSTLELGDSALYLCASSSDRGIYFGEGSWLTVV.

CDR3 nucleotides: TGTGCCAGCAGCTTACCGGGCTACGAGCAGTACTTC. It yields the protein CASSLPGYEQYF. The rearrangement links TRBV11-2 to TRBJ2-7, with unresolved D. Trimming left V 2 bases short and J 3 bases short, with 5 bases between. This CDR3 comprises 12 residues. The germline CDR1 and CDR2 sequences are SGHAT and FQNNGV.

The chain carries TRBV12-1 and TRBJ2-1; the DNA was not compared with TRBD1, the D call given in the table. TRBV12-1 is tagged as a pseudogene. The CDR3 is made up of 11 amino acids. For the CDR3, the DNA is TGTGCCAGTCCCGGTAGACAGGGAAAGTTCTTC. Translating gives CASPGRQGKFF.

With regard to this clone: This could be a read error, since a much larger clone is one nucleotide away. The V call is TRBV7-9, the J call TRBJ2-7, with 8 bases aligning to TRBD2. J gave up 7 bases and V 3 bases, and 17 bases lay outside the gene matches. CDR1 is SEHNR and CDR2 is FQNEAQ in the germline V gene (reference sequence). There are 17 residues in the CDR3. The CDR3 DNA follows: TGTGCCAGCAGCTTCCCATACCGACTAGCGAAAGGGGATGAGCAGTACTTC. It is translated as CASSFPYRLAKGDEQYF. Filled out from reference TRBV7-9 and TRBJ2-7, the complete variable domain reads DTGVSQNPRHKITKRGQNVTFRCDPISEHNRLYWYRQTLGQGPEFLTYFQNEAQLEKSRLLSDRFSAERPKGSFSTLEIQRTEQGDSAMYLCASSFPYRLAKGDEQYFGPGTRLTVT.

The rearrangement uses TRBV5-4 and TRBJ1-2; D is perhaps TRBD1 (6 bases). Trimming stripped 6 bases from V and 2 bases from J, with 11 bases between. The V gene's germline CDR1 is SGHNT and CDR2 YYREEE (reference sequence). The CDR3 covers 13 residues. The CDR3 spells CASTKGQNYGYTF. Here the CDR3 DNA reads TGTGCCAGCACGAAGGGACAAAACTATGGCTACACCTTC.